This T cell receptor beta chain appears in the sequencing data of a study of cytomegalovirus exposure and HLA in healthy donors. Primers for the PCR totalled 60 Vbeta and 13 Jbeta. Profiling relied on immunoSEQ multiplex PCR, and the TCRdb table lists in-frame clones only, not all of them. The sample data list fewer than 250,000 clones. This CDR3 is built from 14 residues. Germline V CDR1 and CDR2: SNHLY, FYNNEI. The ends were cut back, 6 bases at V and 1 base at J, with 12 bases in the middle. A remark on this clone: The antigen is undetermined.

The study, taken as a whole, reports: HLA allele associations emerged for roughly 17,000 TCR beta sequences in a later analysis, at 0.05 false discovery rate. 150 to 200 TCR beta chains were listed as cytomegalovirus-associated.

Whereas donors were nominally healthy upon sampling, unrecorded immune exposures were probable. Sequenced material: PBMCs. The sequence was obtained from a woman in her 30s in good health and CMV-seropositive. The chain employs TRBV2 and TRBJ1-1, with D perhaps matching TRBD1 (5 bases). CDR3 loop: CASSYWGGNTEAFF. The DNA of the CDR3 is TGTGCCAGCAGCTATTGGGGCGGGAACACTGAAGCTTTCTTT.